One T cell receptor beta chain is described in this entry. This entry comes from a study of blood T cell repertoires in COVID-19. Sequencing used immunoSEQ multiplex PCR; TCRdb keeps in-frame clones, though not all of them. The sample has about 270,000 clones; approximately 90% are singletons. Germline V lookup: CDR1 SQVTM, CDR2 ANQGSEA. The CDR3 spans 15 residues. Trimming removed 2 bases from V and 2 bases from J; junction bases left unmatched: 4. This rearrangement joins TRBV29-1 to TRBJ2-3, with 10 bases that match TRBD1. The sample comprised PBMCs or T cells enriched from blood (not recorded which). The TCR sequence derives from a man aged 35 to 55 who had been exposed to COVID-19. The CDR3 protein is CSVERGTGDTDTQYF. The CDR3 DNA reads TGCAGCGTTGAAAGGGGGACAGGGGACACAGATACGCAGTATTTT.